Listed here are 3 T cell receptor beta chains from one sample, sequenced in a study of cytomegalovirus exposure and HLA in healthy donors. PCR primers comprised 60 Vbeta and 13 Jbeta primers. This table comes from immunoSEQ multiplex PCR, and its TCRdb copy is limited to in-frame clones, with some not included. The repertoire holds under 200,000 clones, roughly 85% seen once, with approximately 9.4% in the top ten. The sequenced sample consisted of PBMCs. All receptors derive from a young man in good health and CMV-seropositive.

The J gene is TRBJ2-6, the V gene TRBV21-1; TRBD1, the table's D call, was not compared with the DNA. TRBV21-1 is marked as a pseudogene. This CDR3 comprises 19 residues. The CDR3 sequence: CASSKGRGRGPSGANVLTF. CDR3 coding DNA: TGTGCCAGCAGCAAAGGTCGGGGCAGGGGACCCTCTGGGGCCAACGTCCTGACTTTC.

A few counts support this clone. V usage is TRBV7-6 and J usage is TRBJ2-7, with D possibly being TRBD1 (7 bases). Per germline, CDR1 SGHVS and CDR2 FNYEAQ. The CDR3 length is 16 residues. Trimming removed 2 bases at V and 3 bases at J, with 17 bases between. CDR3 sequence (DNA): TGTGCCAGCAGCTTACCCCCGGCAGGGGGAGGCTACGAGCAGTACTTC. Encoded protein: CASSLPPAGGGYEQYF.

This sequence joins TRBV7-6 and TRBJ2-7; 8 bases fit TRBD2. CDR1 SGHVS and CDR2 FNYEAQ come from the germline V gene. This CDR3 comprises 16 residues. The V gene end was trimmed by 3 bases and the J gene end by 3 bases; junction bases not matched to a gene: 10. CDR3 DNA: TGTGCCAGCAGCTTGAACTCCTTGGCGGGGGGCTACGAGCAGTACTTC. Translated: CASSLNSLAGGYEQYF.